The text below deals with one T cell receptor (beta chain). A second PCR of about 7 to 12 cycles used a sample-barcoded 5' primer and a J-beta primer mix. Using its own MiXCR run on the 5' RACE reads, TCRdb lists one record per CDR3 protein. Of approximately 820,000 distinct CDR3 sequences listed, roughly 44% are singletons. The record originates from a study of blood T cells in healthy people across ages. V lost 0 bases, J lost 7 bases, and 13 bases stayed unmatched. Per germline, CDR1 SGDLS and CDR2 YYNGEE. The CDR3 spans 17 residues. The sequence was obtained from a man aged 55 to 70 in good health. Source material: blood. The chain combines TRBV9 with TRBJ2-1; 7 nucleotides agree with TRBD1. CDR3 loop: CASSVGTGPSPYNEQFF. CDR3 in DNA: TGTGCCAGCAGCGTAGGGACAGGACCCTCGCCGTATAATGAGCAGTTCTTC.